This record covers a single TCR beta chain. Its target is unknown. The CDR3 has 18 amino acids. The V gene end was trimmed by 4 bases and the J gene end by 2 bases; junction bases not matched to a gene: 12. The source of the sample is a study of CD8 T cells in Susac syndrome. Findings and limits, study-wide: Only a relatively small number of individuals were included in the TCR sequencing and HLA analysis.

RNA totalling about 0.5 to 1 ug underwent reverse transcription with random hexamers. TCRdb fed the immunoSEQ multiplex PCR reads into MiXCR, producing one record per CDR3 protein. The table includes about 200,000 distinct CDR3 sequences, 92% detected once. Specimen: CD8+ T cells from PBMCs. The source of this sequence is a human donor with multiple sclerosis. This sequence joins TRBV12-3 or TRBV12-4 and TRBJ2-1; TRBD1 aligns across 9 bases. The CDR3 is CASSSPPRTGVTYNEQFF. The CDR3 DNA sequence: TGTGCCAGCAGTTCGCCCCCGAGGACAGGGGTGACCTACAATGAGCAGTTCTTC.